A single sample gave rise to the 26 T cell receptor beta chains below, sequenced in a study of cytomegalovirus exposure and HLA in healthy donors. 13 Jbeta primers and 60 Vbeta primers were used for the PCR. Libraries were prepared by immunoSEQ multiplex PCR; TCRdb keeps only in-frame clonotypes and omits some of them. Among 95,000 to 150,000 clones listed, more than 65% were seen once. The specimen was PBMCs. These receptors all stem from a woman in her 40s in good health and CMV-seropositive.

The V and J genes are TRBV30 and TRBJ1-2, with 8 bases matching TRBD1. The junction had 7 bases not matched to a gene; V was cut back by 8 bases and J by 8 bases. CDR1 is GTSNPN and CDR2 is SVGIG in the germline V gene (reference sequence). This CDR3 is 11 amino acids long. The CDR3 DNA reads TGTGCCCAAAAGACAGGGGACGGCTACACCTTC. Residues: CAQKTGDGYTF.

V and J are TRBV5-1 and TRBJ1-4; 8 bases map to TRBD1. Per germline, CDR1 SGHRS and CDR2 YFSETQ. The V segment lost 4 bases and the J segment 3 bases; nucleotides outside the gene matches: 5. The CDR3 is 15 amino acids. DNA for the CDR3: TGCGCCAGCAGCCTAAAGACAGGGGCTAATGAAAAACTGTTTTTT. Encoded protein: CASSLKTGANEKLFF. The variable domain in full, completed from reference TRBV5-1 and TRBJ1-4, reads KAGVTQTPRYLIKTRGQQVTLSCSPISGHRSVSWYQQTPGQGLQFLFEYFSETQRNKGNFPGRFSGRQFSNSRSEMNVSTLELGDSALYLCASSLKTGANEKLFFGSGTQLSVL.

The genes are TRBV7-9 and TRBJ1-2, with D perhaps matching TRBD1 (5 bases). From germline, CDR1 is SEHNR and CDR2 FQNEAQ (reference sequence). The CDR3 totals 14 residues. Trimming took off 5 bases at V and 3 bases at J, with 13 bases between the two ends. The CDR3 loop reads CASSQSSTDYGYTF. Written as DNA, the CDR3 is TGTGCCAGCAGCCAATCGTCGACAGACTATGGCTACACCTTC. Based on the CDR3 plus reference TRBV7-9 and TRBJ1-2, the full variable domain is DTGVSQNPRHKITKRGQNVTFRCDPISEHNRLYWYRQTLGQGPEFLTYFQNEAQLEKSRLLSDRFSAERPKGSFSTLEIQRTEQGDSAMYLCASSQSSTDYGYTFGSGTRLTVV.

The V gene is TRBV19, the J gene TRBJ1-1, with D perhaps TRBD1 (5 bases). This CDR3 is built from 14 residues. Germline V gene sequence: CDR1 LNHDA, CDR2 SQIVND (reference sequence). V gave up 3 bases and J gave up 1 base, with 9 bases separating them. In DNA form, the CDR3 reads TGTGCCAGTAGTATTATCGGGGGGAACACTGAAGCTTTCTTT. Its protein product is CASSIIGGNTEAFF.

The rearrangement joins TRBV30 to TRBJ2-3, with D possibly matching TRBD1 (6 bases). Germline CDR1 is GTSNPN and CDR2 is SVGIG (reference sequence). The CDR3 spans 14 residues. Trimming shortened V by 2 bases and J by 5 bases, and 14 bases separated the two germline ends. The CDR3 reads CAWSNGGAKDTQYF. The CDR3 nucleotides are TGTGCCTGGAGTAATGGGGGCGCGAAAGATACGCAGTATTTT.

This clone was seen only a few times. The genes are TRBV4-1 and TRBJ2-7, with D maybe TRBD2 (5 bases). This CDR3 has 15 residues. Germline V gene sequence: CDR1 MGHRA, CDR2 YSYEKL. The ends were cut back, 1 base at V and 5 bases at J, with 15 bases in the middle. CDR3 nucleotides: TGCGCCAGCAGCCAAGGGGAGCGACCCCTCAACGAGCAGTACTTC. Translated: CASSQGERPLNEQYF.

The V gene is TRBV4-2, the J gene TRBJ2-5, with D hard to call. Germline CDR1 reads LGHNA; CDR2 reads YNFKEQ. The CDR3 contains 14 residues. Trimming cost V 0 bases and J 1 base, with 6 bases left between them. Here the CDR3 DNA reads TGTGCCAGCAGCCAAGACCCGTTCCAAGAGACCCAGTACTTC. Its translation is CASSQDPFQETQYF.

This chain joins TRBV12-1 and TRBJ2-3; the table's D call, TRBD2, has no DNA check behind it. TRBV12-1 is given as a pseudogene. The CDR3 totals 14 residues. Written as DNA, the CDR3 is TGTGCCAGCAGCTTTCTTATCGGGACAGATACGCAGTATTTT. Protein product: CASSFLIGTDTQYF.

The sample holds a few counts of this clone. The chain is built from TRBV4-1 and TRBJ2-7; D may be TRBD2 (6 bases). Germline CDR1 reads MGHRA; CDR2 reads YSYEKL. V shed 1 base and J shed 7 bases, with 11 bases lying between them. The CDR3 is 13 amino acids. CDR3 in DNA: TGCGCCAGCAGCCAAGTCGCGGGACTGGAGCAGTACTTC. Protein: CASSQVAGLEQYF.

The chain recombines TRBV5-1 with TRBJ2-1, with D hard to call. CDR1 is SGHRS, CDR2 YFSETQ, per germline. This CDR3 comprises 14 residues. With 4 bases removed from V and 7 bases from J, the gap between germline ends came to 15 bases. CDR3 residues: CASSLETQYNEQFF. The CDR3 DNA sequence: TGCGCCAGCAGCCTAGAGACGCAATATAATGAGCAGTTCTTC.

The CDR3 spells CASSPGEGPETQYF. The CDR3 DNA sequence: TGCGCCAGCAGCCCCGGGGAGGGGCCGGAGACCCAGTACTTC. This chain joins TRBV5-1 and TRBJ2-5, with TRBD2 matching 7 bases. CDR3 length: 14 residues. The junction had 8 bases not matched to a gene; V was cut back by 4 bases and J by 5 bases. The germline V gene has CDR1 SGHRS and CDR2 YFSETQ. The full variable domain, with the rest looked up from reference TRBV5-1 and TRBJ2-5, is KAGVTQTPRYLIKTRGQQVTLSCSPISGHRSVSWYQQTPGQGLQFLFEYFSETQRNKGNFPGRFSGRQFSNSRSEMNVSTLELGDSALYLCASSPGEGPETQYFGPGTRLLVL.

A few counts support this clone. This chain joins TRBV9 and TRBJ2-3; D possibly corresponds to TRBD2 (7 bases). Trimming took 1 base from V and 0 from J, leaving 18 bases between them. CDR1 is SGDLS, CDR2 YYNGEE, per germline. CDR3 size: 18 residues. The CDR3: CASSVLGGPAESTDTQYF. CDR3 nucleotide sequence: TGTGCCAGCAGCGTACTGGGGGGGCCGGCGGAAAGCACAGATACGCAGTATTTT. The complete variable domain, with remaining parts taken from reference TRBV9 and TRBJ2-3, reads DSGVTQTPKHLITATGQRVTLRCSPRSGDLSVYWYQQSLDQGLQFLIQYYNGEERAKGNILERFSAQQFPDLHSELNLSSLELGDSALYFCASSVLGGPAESTDTQYFGPGTRLTVL.

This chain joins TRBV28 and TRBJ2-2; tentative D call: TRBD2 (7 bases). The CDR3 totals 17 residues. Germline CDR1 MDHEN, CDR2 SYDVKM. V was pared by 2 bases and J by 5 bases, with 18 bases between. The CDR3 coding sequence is TGTGCCAGCAGTTTAGTCTCCGGGGGGCGCGTAACCGGGGAGCTGTTTTTT. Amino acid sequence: CASSLVSGGRVTGELFF.

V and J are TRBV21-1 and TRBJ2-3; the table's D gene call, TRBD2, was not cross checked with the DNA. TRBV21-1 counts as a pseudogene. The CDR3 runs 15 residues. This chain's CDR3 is CAPSMEIAGRDTQYF. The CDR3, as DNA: TGTGCCCCCTCAATGGAGATAGCGGGAAGGGATACGCAGTATTTT.

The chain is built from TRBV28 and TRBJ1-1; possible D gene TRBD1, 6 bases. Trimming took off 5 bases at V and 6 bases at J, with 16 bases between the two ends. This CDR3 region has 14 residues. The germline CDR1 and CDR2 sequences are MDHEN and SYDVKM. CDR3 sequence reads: CASSGAGAGSEAFF. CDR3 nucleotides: TGTGCCAGCAGTGGGGCGGGGGCAGGGTCTGAAGCTTTCTTT.

In DNA form, the CDR3 reads TGTGCCAGCAGCTTGGCCCCCACAGATACGCAGTATTTT. Translating gives CASSLAPTDTQYF. The rearrangement uses TRBV7-8 and TRBJ2-3, with D uncertain. This CDR3 has 13 residues. Germline V gene lookup returns CDR1 SGHVS and CDR2 FQNEAQ. Trimming took 3 bases from V and 2 from J, leaving 6 bases between them. The complete variable domain, with remaining parts taken from reference TRBV7-8 and TRBJ2-3, reads GAGVSQSPRYKVAKRGQDVALRCDPISGHVSLFWYQQALGQGPEFLTYFQNEAQLDKSGLPSDRFFAERPEGSVSTLKIQRTQQEDSAVYLCASSLAPTDTQYFGPGTRLTVL.

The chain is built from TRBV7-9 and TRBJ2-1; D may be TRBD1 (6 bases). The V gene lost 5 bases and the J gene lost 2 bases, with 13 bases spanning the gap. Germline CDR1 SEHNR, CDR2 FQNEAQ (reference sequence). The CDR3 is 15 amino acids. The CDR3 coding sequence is TGTGCCAGCAGCACCTTCAGGGGCACCTACAATGAGCAGTTCTTC. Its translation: CASSTFRGTYNEQFF.

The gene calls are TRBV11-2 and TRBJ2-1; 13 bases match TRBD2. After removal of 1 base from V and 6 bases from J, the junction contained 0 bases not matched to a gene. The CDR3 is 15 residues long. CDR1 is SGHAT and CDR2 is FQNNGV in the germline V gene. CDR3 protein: CASSLGTSGSNEQFF. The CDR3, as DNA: TGTGCCAGCAGCTTAGGGACTAGCGGGAGCAATGAGCAGTTCTTC.

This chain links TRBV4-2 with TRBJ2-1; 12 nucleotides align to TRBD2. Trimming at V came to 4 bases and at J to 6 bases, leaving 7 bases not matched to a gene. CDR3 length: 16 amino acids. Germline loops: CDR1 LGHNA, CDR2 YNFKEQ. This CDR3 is CASSPTMTSGSNEQFF. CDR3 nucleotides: TGTGCCAGCAGCCCCACAATGACTAGCGGGAGCAATGAGCAGTTCTTC.

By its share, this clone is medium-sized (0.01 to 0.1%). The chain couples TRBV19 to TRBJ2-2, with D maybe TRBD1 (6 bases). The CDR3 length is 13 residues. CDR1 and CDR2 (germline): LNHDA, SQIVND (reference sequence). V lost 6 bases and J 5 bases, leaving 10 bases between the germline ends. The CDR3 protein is CASRTGRTGELFF. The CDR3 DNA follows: TGTGCCAGTAGGACAGGTCGGACCGGGGAGCTGTTTTTT.

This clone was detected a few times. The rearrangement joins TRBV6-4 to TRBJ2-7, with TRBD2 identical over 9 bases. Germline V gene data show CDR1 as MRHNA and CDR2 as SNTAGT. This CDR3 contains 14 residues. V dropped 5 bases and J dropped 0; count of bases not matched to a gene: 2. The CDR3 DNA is TGTGCCAGCAGTCGGACTAGCGACTCCTACGAGCAGTACTTC. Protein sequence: CASSRTSDSYEQYF.

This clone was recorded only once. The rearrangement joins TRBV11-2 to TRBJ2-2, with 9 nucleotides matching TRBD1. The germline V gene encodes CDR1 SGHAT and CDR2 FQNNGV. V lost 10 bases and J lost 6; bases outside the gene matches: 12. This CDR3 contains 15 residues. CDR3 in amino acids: CATHRTGAKPGELFF. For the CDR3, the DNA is TGTGCCACCCATAGGACAGGGGCGAAGCCCGGGGAGCTGTTTTTT.

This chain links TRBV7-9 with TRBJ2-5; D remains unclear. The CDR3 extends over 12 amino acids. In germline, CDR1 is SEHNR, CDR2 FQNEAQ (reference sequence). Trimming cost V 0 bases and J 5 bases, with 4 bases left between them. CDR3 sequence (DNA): TGTGCCAGCAGCTTAGCGGCTGAGACCCAGTACTTC. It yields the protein CASSLAAETQYF.

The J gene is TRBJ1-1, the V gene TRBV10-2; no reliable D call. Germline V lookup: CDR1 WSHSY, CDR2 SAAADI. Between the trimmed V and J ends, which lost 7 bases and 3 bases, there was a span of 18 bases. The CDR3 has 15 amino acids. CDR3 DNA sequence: TGCGCCAGCAACCCCCTCGGAGATAGCCACACTGAAGCTTTCTTT. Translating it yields CASNPLGDSHTEAFF.

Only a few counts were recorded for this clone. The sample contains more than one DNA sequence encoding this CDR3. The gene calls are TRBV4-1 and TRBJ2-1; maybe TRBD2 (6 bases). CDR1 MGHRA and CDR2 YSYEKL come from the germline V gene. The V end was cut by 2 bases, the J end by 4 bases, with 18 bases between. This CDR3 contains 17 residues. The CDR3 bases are TGCGCCAGCAGCCAACCTAGACTAGTGCGGTCATACAATGAGCAGTTCTTC. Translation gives CASSQPRLVRSYNEQFF.

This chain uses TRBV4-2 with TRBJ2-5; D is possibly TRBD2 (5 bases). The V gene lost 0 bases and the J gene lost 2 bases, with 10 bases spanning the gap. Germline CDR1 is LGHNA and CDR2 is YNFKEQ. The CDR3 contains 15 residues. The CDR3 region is CASSQDSRRQETQYF. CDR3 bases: TGTGCCAGCAGCCAAGATAGTAGGAGGCAAGAGACCCAGTACTTC.